This TCR beta chain was recovered during a study of T cell responses to AZD1222 COVID-19 vaccine. Study-level results: Among those given AZD1222, only 5 to 7 were seropositive at baseline.

V was shortened by 0 bases and J by 8 bases, with 13 bases between the two germline ends. The CDR3 loop spans 14 amino acids. Germline V gives CDR1 SGHNT, CDR2 YYREEE (reference sequence). Comments on this clone: The antigen is not known.

Profiling relied on immunoSEQ multiplex PCR, and the TCRdb table lists in-frame clones only, not all of them. The sample carries about 84,000 clones, 70% to 90% recorded once. The material was peripheral blood, obtained 28 days after the second AZD1222 dose. The chain combines TRBV5-4 with TRBJ2-3; weak D call: TRBD2 (5 bases). This receptor was identified in an adult who received the AZD1222 COVID-19 vaccine. CDR3 sequence reads: CASSLELGLGTQYF. In DNA, the CDR3 is TGTGCCAGCAGCTTGGAACTAGGTTTGGGTACGCAGTATTTT.